This TCR beta chain was identified in a study of blood T cell repertoires in COVID-19. The data were produced by immunoSEQ multiplex PCR, yet TCRdb's version contains in-frame clones alone and is incomplete. This table has a few hundred thousand clones, about 87% appearing once. This CDR3 is built from 16 residues. V was cut by 5 bases and J by 4 bases, with 15 bases left in between. Germline V gene lookup returns CDR1 SGHTA and CDR2 FQGTGA. The J gene is TRBJ2-6, the V gene TRBV7-3, with a weak D call TRBD1 (5 bases). What was sequenced was PBMCs or T cells enriched from blood (not recorded which). The TCR was taken from a man aged 40-55 years in a cohort exposed to, infected with or recovered from COVID-19 (not recorded which). The CDR3 region is CASSPTGPLGANVLTF. The CDR3 DNA sequence: TGTGCCAGCAGCCCAACAGGTCCTCTGGGGGCCAACGTCCTGACTTTC.